This is a list of T cell receptor beta chains from one sample in a study of blood T cell repertoires in COVID-19. Clones were read by immunoSEQ multiplex PCR, and TCRdb kept only the in-frame ones, dropping some. Found here are more than 250,000 clones, over 75% of them singletons; the top ten hold over 8.5%. Sequencing was done on a sample of peripheral blood. The source is a human donor in a cohort sampled during active COVID-19. The CDR3 runs from the conserved cysteine through the conserved F or W.

TRBV11-3	TRBJ2-3	18	CASSFICGREWSTDTQYF
TRBV9	TRBJ1-3	15	CASSARQGSGNTIYF
TRBV25-1	TRBJ2-5	16	CASSEYIGGPQETQYF
TRBV2	TRBJ2-1	19	CASSDPGQGALVSYNEQFF
TRBV10-2	TRBJ1-2	15	CASREQGARRYGYTF
TRBV13	TRBJ2-7	15	CASSSYPAGGGEQYF
TRBV7-8	TRBJ2-7	15	CASSLISQGAYEQYF
TRBV5-4	TRBJ2-7	14	CASSLAAGVYEQYF
TRBV5-1	TRBJ2-5	14	CASRDTGFSETQYF
TRBV19	TRBJ1-5	13	CASSILDRRPQHF
TRBV5-5	TRBJ2-3	16	CASSLGGVFGTDTQYF
TRBV6-5	TRBJ2-1	15	CASRGRTGAYNEQFF
TRBV25-1	TRBJ1-2	14	CASSEFYRRGGYTF
TRBV15	TRBJ1-2	15	CATSRTSTGAGGYTF
TRBV2	TRBJ2-7	13	CASAVDRGWEQYF
TRBV18	TRBJ1-1	13	CASSDTGNTEAFF
TRBV2	TRBJ1-2	15	CASRKGQDGGYGYTF
TRBV4-3	TRBJ1-4	15	CASSQDRRGHEKLFF
TRBV5-4	TRBJ2-7	15	CASSLARLGRLEQYF
TRBV28	TRBJ2-7	12	CASSLQGREQYF
TRBV5-1	TRBJ1-1	15	CASSLGQYMNTEAFF
TRBV5-4	TRBJ2-7	15	CASSLGGQGSYEQYF
TRBV10-3	TRBJ2-1	19	CAIGVGGTGSSRNYNEQFF
TRBV6-1	TRBJ2-7	15	CASSESLIAGHEQYF
TRBV19	TRBJ1-5	15	CASNRQGGSNQPQHF
TRBV10-1	TRBJ2-2	13	CASSEAGTGELFF
TRBV28	TRBJ2-7	14	CASSFSGEFYEQYF
TRBV10-2	TRBJ2-7	17	CATRPGLAGGSAYEQYF
TRBV5-4	TRBJ1-4	16	CASSLLGAGTNEKLFF
TRBV10-3	TRBJ2-7	13	CAIKDRAYYEQYF
TRBV27	TRBJ1-6	16	CASSLYLTGGMAPLHF
TRBV19	TRBJ2-7	15	CASSNYLRDNYEQYF
TRBV19	TRBJ1-1	14	CASKGDGFNAEAFF
TRBV7-9	TRBJ2-1	13	CASSPGSTGEQFF
TRBV15	TRBJ2-5	15	CATSRDPRERETQYF
TRBV29-1	TRBJ2-1	14	CSVVPLFSYNEQFF
TRBV7-3	TRBJ1-1	15	CASSPQPTGNTEAFF
TRBV27	TRBJ1-3	15	CASSPTGNSGNTIYF
TRBV5-1	TRBJ2-3	14	CASSLDGQTDTQYF
TRBV6-2/TRBV6-3	TRBJ1-2	14	CASSSKANSYGYTF
TRBV3-1/TRBV3-2	TRBJ2-3	14	CASSQAVSTDTQYF
TRBV4-1	TRBJ1-1	14	CASSQREGGPEAFF
TRBV28	TRBJ1-5	16	CASSPGGVLSNQPQHF
TRBV13	TRBJ2-7	16	CASSFDRPTISYEQYF
TRBV2	TRBJ2-5	13	CASLYSGTETQYF
TRBV11-2	TRBJ2-1	13	CASSLRHVNEQFF
TRBV5-1	TRBJ2-5	15	CASSLSTGEQETQYF
TRBV7-9	TRBJ2-1	14	CASSLASGVWEQFF
TRBV15	TRBJ2-7	13	CATSRDRGQGTHF
TRBV11-2	TRBJ2-1	16	CASSSYRLAGYNEQFF
TRBV4-1	TRBJ2-4	17	CASSQAFQAKAKNIQYF
TRBV6-2/TRBV6-3	TRBJ2-2	14	CASSQGQYTGELFF
TRBV29-1	TRBJ2-5	12	CSVEVQGETQYF
TRBV7-7	TRBJ2-1	16	CASSPNPGLAGVEQFF